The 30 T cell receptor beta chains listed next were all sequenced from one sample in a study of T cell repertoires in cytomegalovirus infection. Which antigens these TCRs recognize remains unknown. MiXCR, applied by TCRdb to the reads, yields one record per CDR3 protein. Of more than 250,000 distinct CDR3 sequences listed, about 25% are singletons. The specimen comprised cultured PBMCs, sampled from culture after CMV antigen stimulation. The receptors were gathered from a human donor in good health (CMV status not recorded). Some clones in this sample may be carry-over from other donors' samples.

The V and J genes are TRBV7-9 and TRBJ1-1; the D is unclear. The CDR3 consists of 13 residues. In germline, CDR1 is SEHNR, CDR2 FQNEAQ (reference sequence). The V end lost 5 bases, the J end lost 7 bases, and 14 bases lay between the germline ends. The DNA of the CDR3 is TGTGCCAGCAGCCCCCCCCGGGCTGGTGAAGCTTTCTTT. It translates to CASSPPRAGEAFF. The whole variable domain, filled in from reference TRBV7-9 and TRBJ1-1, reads DTGVSQNPRHKITKRGQNVTFRCDPISEHNRLYWYRQTLGQGPEFLTYFQNEAQLEKSRLLSDRFSAERPKGSFSTLEIQRTEQGDSAMYLCASSPPRAGEAFFGQGTRLTVV.

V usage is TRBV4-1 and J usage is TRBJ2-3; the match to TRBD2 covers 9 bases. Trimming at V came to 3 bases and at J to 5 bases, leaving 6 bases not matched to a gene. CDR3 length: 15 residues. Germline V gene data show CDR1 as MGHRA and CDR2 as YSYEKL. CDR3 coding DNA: TGCGCCAGCAGCCACCGACTAGCGGTCGAAGATACGCAGTATTTT. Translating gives CASSHRLAVEDTQYF.

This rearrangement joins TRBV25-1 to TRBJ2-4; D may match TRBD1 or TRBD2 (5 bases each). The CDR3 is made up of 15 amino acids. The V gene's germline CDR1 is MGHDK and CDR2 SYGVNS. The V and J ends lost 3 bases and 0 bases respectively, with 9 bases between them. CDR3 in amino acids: CASSDTGTAKNIQYF. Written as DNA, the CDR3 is TGTGCCAGCAGTGACACCGGGACAGCCAAAAACATTCAGTACTTC.

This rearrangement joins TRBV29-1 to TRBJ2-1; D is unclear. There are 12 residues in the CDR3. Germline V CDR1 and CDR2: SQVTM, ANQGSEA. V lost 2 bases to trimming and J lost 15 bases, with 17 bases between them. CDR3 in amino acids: CSVENLRDDRFF. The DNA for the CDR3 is TGCAGCGTTGAAAATCTAAGGGATGATCGGTTCTTC.

CDR3 DNA: TGTGCCAGTAGTATTGGGACAGGGACGCGGGCAAAAACCTACGAGCAGTACTTC. As protein: CASSIGTGTRAKTYEQYF. The chain is built from TRBV19 and TRBJ2-7; 9 bases map to TRBD1. Germline assignment: CDR1 LNHDA and CDR2 SQIVND (reference sequence). The CDR3 runs 18 residues. V shed 3 bases and J 2 bases; nucleotides not matched to a gene: 14.

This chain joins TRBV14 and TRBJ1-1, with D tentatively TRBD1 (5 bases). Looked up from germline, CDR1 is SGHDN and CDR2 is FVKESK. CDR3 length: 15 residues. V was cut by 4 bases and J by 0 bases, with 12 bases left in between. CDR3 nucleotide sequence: TGTGCCAGCAGCCCAGAGAGGGGACTGAACACTGAAGCTTTCTTT. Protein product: CASSPERGLNTEAFF.

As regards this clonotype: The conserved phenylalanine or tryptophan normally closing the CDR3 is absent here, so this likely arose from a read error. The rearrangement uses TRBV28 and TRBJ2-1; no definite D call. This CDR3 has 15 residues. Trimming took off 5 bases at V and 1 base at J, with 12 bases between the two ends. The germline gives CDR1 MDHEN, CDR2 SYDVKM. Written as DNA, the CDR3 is TGTGCCAGCAGTCCCTCTCGAGCATCCTACAATGAGCAGTTCTTA. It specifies CASSPSRASYNEQFL.

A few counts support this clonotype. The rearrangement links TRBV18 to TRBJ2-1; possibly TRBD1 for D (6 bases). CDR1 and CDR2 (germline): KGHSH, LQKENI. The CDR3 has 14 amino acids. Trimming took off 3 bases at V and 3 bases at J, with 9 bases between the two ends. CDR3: CASSPMDSYNEQFF. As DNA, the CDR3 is TGTGCCAGCTCACCGATGGACAGCTACAATGAGCAGTTCTTC.

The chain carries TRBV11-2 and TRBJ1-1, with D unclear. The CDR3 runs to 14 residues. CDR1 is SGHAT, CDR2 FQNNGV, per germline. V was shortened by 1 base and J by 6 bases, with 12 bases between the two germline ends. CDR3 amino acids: CASSLGSRGAEAFF. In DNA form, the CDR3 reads TGTGCCAGCAGCTTAGGATCCAGAGGCGCTGAAGCTTTCTTT. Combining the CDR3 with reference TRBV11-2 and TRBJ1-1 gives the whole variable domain EAGVAQSPRYKIIEKRQSVAFWCNPISGHATLYWYQQILGQGPKLLIQFQNNGVVDDSQLPKDRFSAERLKGVDSTLKIQPAKLEDSAVYLCASSLGSRGAEAFFGQGTRLTVV.

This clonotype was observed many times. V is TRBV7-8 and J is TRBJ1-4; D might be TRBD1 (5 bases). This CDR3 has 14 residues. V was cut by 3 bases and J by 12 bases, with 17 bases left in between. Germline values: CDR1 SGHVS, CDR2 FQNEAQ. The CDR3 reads CASSFGTAPRELFF. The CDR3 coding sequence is TGTGCCAGCAGCTTCGGGACGGCCCCTCGTGAACTGTTTTTT.

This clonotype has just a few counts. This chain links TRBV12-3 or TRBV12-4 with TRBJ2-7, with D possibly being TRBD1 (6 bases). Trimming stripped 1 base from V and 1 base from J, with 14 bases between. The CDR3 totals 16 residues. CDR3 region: CASSLGQALRSYEQYV. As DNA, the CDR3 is TGTGCCAGCAGTTTAGGACAGGCCTTGCGGTCCTACGAGCAGTACGTC.

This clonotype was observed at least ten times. In nucleotides, the CDR3 is TGTGCCAGCAGCTTAGAACAGGGGAGGACAGATACGCAGTATTTT. Translating gives CASSLEQGRTDTQYF. The V gene is TRBV7-2, the J gene TRBJ2-3; D possibly corresponds to TRBD1 (7 bases). This CDR3 contains 15 residues. The V and J ends lost 1 base and 3 bases respectively, with 11 bases between them. Germline V gene data show CDR1 as SGHTA and CDR2 as FQGNSA.

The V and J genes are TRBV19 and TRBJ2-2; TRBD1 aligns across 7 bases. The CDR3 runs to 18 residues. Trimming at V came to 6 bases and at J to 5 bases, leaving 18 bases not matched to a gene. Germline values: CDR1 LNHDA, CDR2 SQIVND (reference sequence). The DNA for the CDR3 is TGTGCCAGTAGCAGGTACGGGGACAGATTTCGTCCAACCGGGGAGCTGTTTTTT. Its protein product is CASSRYGDRFRPTGELFF.

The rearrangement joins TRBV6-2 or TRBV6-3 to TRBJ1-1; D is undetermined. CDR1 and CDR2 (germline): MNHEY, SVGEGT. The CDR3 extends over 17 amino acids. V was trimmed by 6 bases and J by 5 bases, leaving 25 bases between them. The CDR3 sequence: CASRTFFGQARVTEAFF. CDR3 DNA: TGTGCCAGCAGGACCTTTTTTGGGCAAGCAAGGGTGACTGAAGCTTTCTTT.

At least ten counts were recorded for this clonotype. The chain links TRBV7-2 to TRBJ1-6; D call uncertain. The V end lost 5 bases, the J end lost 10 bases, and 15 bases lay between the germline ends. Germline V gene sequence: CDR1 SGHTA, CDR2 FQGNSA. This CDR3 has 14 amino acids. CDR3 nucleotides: TGTGCCAGCAGCCGCGGCCTGACCGACTCACCCCTCCACTTT. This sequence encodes CASSRGLTDSPLHF.

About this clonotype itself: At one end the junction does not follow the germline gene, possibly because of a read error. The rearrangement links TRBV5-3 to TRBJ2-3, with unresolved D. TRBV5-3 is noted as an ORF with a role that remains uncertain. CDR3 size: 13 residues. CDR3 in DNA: TGTGCCAGCAGCTTGGGATGGGCAGATACGCAGTATTTT. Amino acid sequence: CASSLGWADTQYF.

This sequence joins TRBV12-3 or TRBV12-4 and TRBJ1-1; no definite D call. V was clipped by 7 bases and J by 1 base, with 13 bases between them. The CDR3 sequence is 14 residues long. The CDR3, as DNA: TGTGCCAGCATGGTAGGTGGAAAGAACACTGAAGCTTTCTTT. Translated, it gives CASMVGGKNTEAFF.

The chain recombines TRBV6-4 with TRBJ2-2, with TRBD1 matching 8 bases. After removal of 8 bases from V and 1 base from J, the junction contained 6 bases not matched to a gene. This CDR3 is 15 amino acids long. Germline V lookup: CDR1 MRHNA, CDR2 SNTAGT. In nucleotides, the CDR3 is TGTGCCAGCGGCACCGGGACAGGGAACACCGGGGAGCTGTTTTTT. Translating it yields CASGTGTGNTGELFF.

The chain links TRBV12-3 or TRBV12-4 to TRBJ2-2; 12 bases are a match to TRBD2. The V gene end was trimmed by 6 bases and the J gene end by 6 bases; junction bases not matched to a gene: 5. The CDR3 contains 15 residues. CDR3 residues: CASRRLAGESGELFF. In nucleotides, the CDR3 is TGTGCCAGCAGACGACTAGCGGGAGAGTCCGGGGAGCTGTTTTTT.

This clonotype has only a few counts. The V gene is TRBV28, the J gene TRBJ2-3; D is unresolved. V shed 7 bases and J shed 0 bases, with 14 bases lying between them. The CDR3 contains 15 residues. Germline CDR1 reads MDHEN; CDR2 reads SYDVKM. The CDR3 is CASNPSGPSTDTQYF. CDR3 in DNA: TGTGCCAGCAACCCAAGTGGGCCTAGCACAGATACGCAGTATTTT.

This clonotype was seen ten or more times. CDR3 loop: CASSSPCLKGGFLSSGNTIYF. DNA of the CDR3: TGTGCCAGCAGTTCTCCGTGCCTCAAAGGGGGTTTTTTGAGCTCTGGAAACACCATATATTTT. The chain joins TRBV27 to TRBJ1-3; D perhaps matches TRBD1 (6 bases). Germline V gene lookup returns CDR1 MNHEY and CDR2 SMNVEV (reference sequence). The CDR3 consists of 21 residues. The V and J ends lost 4 bases and 0 bases respectively, with 28 bases between them.

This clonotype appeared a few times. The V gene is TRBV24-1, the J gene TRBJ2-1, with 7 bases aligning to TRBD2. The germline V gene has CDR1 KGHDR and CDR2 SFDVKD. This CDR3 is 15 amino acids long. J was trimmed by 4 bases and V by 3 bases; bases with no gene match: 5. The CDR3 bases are TGTGCCACCAGTGATGGGGGGGACGCGTACAATGAGCAGTTCTTC. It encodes CATSDGGDAYNEQFF.

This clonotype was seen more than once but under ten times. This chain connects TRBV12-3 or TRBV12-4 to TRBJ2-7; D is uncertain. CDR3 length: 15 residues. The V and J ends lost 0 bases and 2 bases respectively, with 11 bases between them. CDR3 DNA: TGTGCCAGCAGTTTAGCGGCAGGTCCCACCTACGAGCAGTACTTC. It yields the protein CASSLAAGPTYEQYF.

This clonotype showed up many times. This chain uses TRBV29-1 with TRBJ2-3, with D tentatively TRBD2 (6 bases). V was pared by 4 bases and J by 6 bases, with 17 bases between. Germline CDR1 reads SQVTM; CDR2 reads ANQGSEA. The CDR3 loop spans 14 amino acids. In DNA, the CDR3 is TGCAGCGTTGCTGTGACGGGAGATTGGGATACGCAGTATTTT. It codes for CSVAVTGDWDTQYF.

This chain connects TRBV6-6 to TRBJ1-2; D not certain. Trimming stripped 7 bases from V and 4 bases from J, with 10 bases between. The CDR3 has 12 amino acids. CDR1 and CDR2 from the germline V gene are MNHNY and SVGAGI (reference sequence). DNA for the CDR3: TGTGCCAGCACTCTTGTGGGCTATGGCTACACCTTC. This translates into CASTLVGYGYTF.

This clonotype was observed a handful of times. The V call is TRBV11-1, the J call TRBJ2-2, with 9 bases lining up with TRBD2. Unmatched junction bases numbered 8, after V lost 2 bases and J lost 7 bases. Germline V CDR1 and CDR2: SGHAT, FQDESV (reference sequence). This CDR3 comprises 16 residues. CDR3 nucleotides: TGTGCCAGCAGCTTATTTGTGGCTAGCGGGATCGGGGAGCTGTTTTTT. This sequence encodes CASSLFVASGIGELFF. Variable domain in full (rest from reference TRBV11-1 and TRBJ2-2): EAEVAQSPRYKITEKSQAVAFWCDPISGHATLYWYRQILGQGPELLVQFQDESVVDDSQLPKDRFSAERLKGVDSTLKIQPAELGDSAMYLCASSLFVASGIGELFFGEGSRLTVL.

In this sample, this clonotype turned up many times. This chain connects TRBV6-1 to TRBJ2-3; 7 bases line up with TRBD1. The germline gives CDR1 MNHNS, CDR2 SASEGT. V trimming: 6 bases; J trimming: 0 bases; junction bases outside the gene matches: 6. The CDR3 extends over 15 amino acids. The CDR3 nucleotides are TGTGCCAGCAGCACGCAGGGACAGAGCACAGATACGCAGTATTTT. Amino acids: CASSTQGQSTDTQYF.

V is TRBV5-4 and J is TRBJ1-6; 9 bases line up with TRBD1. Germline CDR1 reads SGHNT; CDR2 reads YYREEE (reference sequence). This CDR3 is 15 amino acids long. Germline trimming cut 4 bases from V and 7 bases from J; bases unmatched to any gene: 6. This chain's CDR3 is CASSIGTGRNSPLHF. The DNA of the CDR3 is TGTGCCAGCAGCATTGGGACAGGGAGAAATTCACCCCTCCACTTT.

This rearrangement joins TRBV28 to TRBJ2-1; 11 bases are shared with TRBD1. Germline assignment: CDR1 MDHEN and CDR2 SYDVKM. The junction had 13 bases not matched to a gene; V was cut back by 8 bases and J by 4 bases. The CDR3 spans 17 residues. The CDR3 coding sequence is TGTGCCAGCTCCACCCGGCGGGACAGGGGGTCTTACAATGAGCAGTTCTTC. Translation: CASSTRRDRGSYNEQFF.

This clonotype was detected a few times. CDR3: CASSHSGYQETQYF. DNA of the CDR3: TGTGCCAGCAGCCATAGCGGATACCAAGAGACCCAGTACTTC. The V call is TRBV7-9, the J call TRBJ2-5; maybe TRBD2 (6 bases). The V gene's germline CDR1 is SEHNR and CDR2 FQNEAQ (reference sequence). CDR3 length equals 14 residues. V was shortened by 5 bases and J by 0 bases, with 10 bases between the two germline ends. Combining the CDR3 with reference TRBV7-9 and TRBJ2-5 gives the whole variable domain DTGVSQNPRHKITKRGQNVTFRCDPISEHNRLYWYRQTLGQGPEFLTYFQNEAQLEKSRLLSDRFSAERPKGSFSTLEIQRTEQGDSAMYLCASSHSGYQETQYFGPGTRLLVL.